One sample yielded the 15 T cell receptor beta chains listed below, sequenced in a study of T cells in Graves' hyperthyroidism and ophthalmopathy. TCR beta CDR3 sequences were amplified from RNA transcripts. Primed by the HTBI set, a first-round RT-PCR was run on the TCR CDR3. TCRdb called the multiplex PCR reads again in MiXCR, with one record for every CDR3 protein. The table has under 700,000 distinct CDR3 sequences, about a sixth seen once. Sequenced sample: blood. All receptors derive from a woman under 30 with Graves' hyperthyroidism.

This clonotype turned up a few times. The chain carries TRBV15 and TRBJ2-7; 10 nucleotides line up with TRBD2. Germline V gene data show CDR1 as LNHNV and CDR2 as YYDKDF (reference sequence). With 0 bases clipped from V and 6 bases from J, the junction kept 8 bases outside the gene matches. CDR3 length: 16 amino acids. The CDR3 coding sequence is TGTGCCACCAGCAGAGATTTGGCTAGCGGGAGTTCCGAGCAGTACTTC. This gives the protein CATSRDLASGSSEQYF. The whole variable domain, filled in from reference TRBV15 and TRBJ2-7, reads DAMVIQNPRYQVTQFGKPVTLSCSQTLNHNVMYWYQQKSSQAPKLLFHYYDKDFNNEADTPDNFQSRRPNTSFCFLDIRSPGLGDTAMYLCATSRDLASGSSEQYFGPGTRLTVT.

J is TRBJ2-7 and V is TRBV6-2 or TRBV6-3, with 7 bases lining up with TRBD2. The CDR3 is made up of 15 amino acids. Germline CDR1 MNHEY, CDR2 SVGEGT. V lost 7 bases and J lost 5; bases outside the gene matches: 14. The CDR3 bases are TGTGCCAGCAAACAGAGGACCGGGGGGAACCACGAGCAGTACTTC. Translating it yields CASKQRTGGNHEQYF.

Ten or more counts support this clonotype. The chain links TRBV5-1 to TRBJ2-3; D is possibly TRBD1 (5 bases). The ends were cut back, 1 base at V and 1 base at J, with 13 bases in the middle. CDR3 length: 16 residues. In germline, CDR1 is SGHRS, CDR2 YFSETQ. CDR3 in amino acids: CASSLQQGWGTDTQYF. The CDR3 region has the DNA TGCGCCAGCAGCTTGCAGCAGGGTTGGGGCACAGATACGCAGTATTTT. The variable domain in full, with the rest retrieved from reference TRBV5-1 and TRBJ2-3, is KAGVTQTPRYLIKTRGQQVTLSCSPISGHRSVSWYQQTPGQGLQFLFEYFSETQRNKGNFPGRFSGRQFSNSRSEMNVSTLELGDSALYLCASSLQQGWGTDTQYFGPGTRLTVL.

This clonotype was counted at least ten times. DNA of the CDR3: TGCAGTGCGAGCCGGGGCGGGGACATTAGCTCCTACGAGCAGTACTTC. The encoded protein is CSASRGGDISSYEQYF. The chain joins TRBV20-1 to TRBJ2-7, with D perhaps matching TRBD1 or TRBD2 (6 bases each). The CDR3 totals 16 residues. V lost 6 bases and J 0 bases, leaving 21 bases between the germline ends. CDR1 is DFQATT, CDR2 SNEGSKA, per germline (reference sequence).

J is TRBJ1-6 and V is TRBV2, with 7 positions matching TRBD1. Germline V gene sequence: CDR1 SNHLY, CDR2 FYNNEI. Trimming took 6 bases from V and 5 from J; bases not matched to a gene: 7. CDR3 size: 15 residues. The CDR3 spells CASRTGTVNNSPLHF. The CDR3 DNA reads as TGTGCCAGCAGAACCGGGACAGTGAATAATTCACCCCTCCACTTT.

In its sample, this clonotype was seen many times. J is TRBJ2-7 and V is TRBV5-5; D is perhaps TRBD1 or TRBD2 (6 bases each). CDR3 length equals 14 residues. CDR1 is SGHKS, CDR2 YYEKEE, per germline (reference sequence). Trimming removed 5 bases from V and 4 bases from J, with 16 bases in between. As DNA, the CDR3 is TGTGCCAGCAGTACGGGGCAGGGGAGGTACGAGCAGTACTTC. Its protein is CASSTGQGRYEQYF. Filled out from reference TRBV5-5 and TRBJ2-7, the complete variable domain reads DAGVTQSPTHLIKTRGQQVTLRCSPISGHKSVSWYQQVLGQGPQFIFQYYEKEERGRGNFPDRFSARQFPNYSSELNVNALLLGDSALYLCASSTGQGRYEQYFGPGTRLTVT.

Comment on this clonotype: At one of its ends the junction is not consistent with the germline gene, which may arise from a read error. The gene calls are TRBV6-1 and TRBJ2-1; no clear D gene. The CDR3 sequence is 15 residues long. In germline, CDR1 is MNHNS, CDR2 SASEGT. CDR3 nucleotides: TGTGCCAGCGGCGACGGCCTGAGCTCCTACAATGAGCGGTTCTTC. Encoded protein: CASGDGLSSYNERFF.

The chain has TRBV6-6 and TRBJ1-3, with 7 bases aligning to TRBD1. V lost 0 bases to trimming and J lost 6 bases; unmatched junction nucleotides: 20. CDR1 is MNHNY, CDR2 SVGAGI, per germline (reference sequence). The CDR3 is 20 amino acids. CDR3 region: CASSYSTPSGQAGPLNTIYF. In DNA, the CDR3 is TGTGCCAGCAGTTACTCGACCCCGAGTGGACAGGCGGGGCCCCTAAACACCATATATTTT.

This clonotype appeared many times. The chain uses TRBV24-1 and TRBJ2-3; TRBD2 is a possible D gene (7 bases). The V end lost 2 bases, the J end lost 3 bases, and 17 bases lay between the germline ends. CDR3 length: 17 residues. Germline V lookup: CDR1 KGHDR, CDR2 SFDVKD. The CDR3 DNA follows: TGTGCCACCAGTGATTGGGGGGGCGGACAGTATACAGATACGCAGTATTTT. As protein: CATSDWGGGQYTDTQYF.

V is TRBV10-2 and J is TRBJ2-3; weak D call: TRBD2 (6 bases). V lost 2 bases to trimming and J lost 3 bases, with 21 bases between them. This CDR3 comprises 18 residues. Germline assignment: CDR1 WSHSY and CDR2 SAAADI. The CDR3 sequence: CASSEPSNERVLTDTQYF. The CDR3 DNA sequence: TGCGCCAGCAGTGAGCCCTCGAATGAGCGGGTTTTAACAGATACGCAGTATTTT.

The rearrangement uses TRBV7-9 and TRBJ2-3, with TRBD2 identical over 14 bases. The CDR3 totals 16 residues. V shed 1 base, J shed 5 bases, and the junction held 2 bases outside the gene matches. Germline CDR1 and CDR2: SEHNR and FQNEAQ (reference sequence). The CDR3 protein is CASSLVTSGGGDTQYF. CDR3 sequence (DNA): TGTGCCAGCAGCTTAGTGACTAGCGGGGGGGGAGATACGCAGTATTTT.

The chain joins TRBV20-1 to TRBJ1-1; tentatively, D is TRBD1 (5 bases). CDR3 length: 13 amino acids. Looked up from germline, CDR1 is DFQATT and CDR2 is SNEGSKA (reference sequence). Between the trimmed V and J ends, which lost 5 bases and 5 bases, there was a span of 15 bases. CDR3 residues: CSAPESGMTEAFF. The CDR3, as DNA: TGCAGTGCTCCGGAGTCAGGGATGACTGAAGCTTTCTTT.

This clonotype showed up many times. The chain links TRBV12-5 to TRBJ1-1; D may be TRBD1 (5 bases). The CDR3 sequence is 11 residues long. Germline assignment: CDR1 LGHNT and CDR2 FRNRAP. Deletions cut 5 bases from V and 6 bases from J, with 7 bases between. The CDR3 DNA follows: TGTGCTAGTGGTAGGGGTGCTGAAGCTTTCTTT. This translates into CASGRGAEAFF.

This clonotype turned up a few times. The rearrangement joins TRBV19 to TRBJ2-4; 12 bases match TRBD2. V trimming: 6 bases; J trimming: 15 bases; junction bases outside the gene matches: 12. Germline CDR1 LNHDA, CDR2 SQIVND (reference sequence). CDR3 length equals 14 residues. CDR3 DNA sequence: TGTGCCAGTAGCTCGGGGCTAGCGGGAGGGGATCGGTACTTC. Translated: CASSSGLAGGDRYF.

This chain joins TRBV12-3 or TRBV12-4 and TRBJ1-4; TRBD1 matches 10 bases. Unmatched junction bases numbered 7, after V lost 5 bases and J lost 7 bases. The CDR3 spans 15 residues. CDR3 nucleotides: TGTGCCAGCAGTCCCCGACAGGGGGCAGCTGAAAAACTGTTTTTT. Its protein is CASSPRQGAAEKLFF.